One sample yielded the 19 T cell receptor beta chains listed below, sequenced in a study of T cell responses to AZD1222 COVID-19 vaccine. The method was immunoSEQ multiplex PCR; TCRdb's version includes in-frame clones alone and lacks a portion of them. This repertoire shows about 84,000 clones, approximately 85% found once; its top ten account for about 10%. The sequencing used peripheral blood, collected 28 days after the second AZD1222 dose. These receptors were obtained from an adult who received the AZD1222 COVID-19 vaccine.

With regard to this clone: One end of the junction is discordant with germline, which a read error may explain. The genes are TRBV7-7 and TRBJ2-7; no clear D. This CDR3 spans 13 amino acids. Germline V gene data show CDR1 as SSHAT and CDR2 as FNYEAQ (reference sequence). CDR3 residues: CASSSTADREQYF. The DNA for the CDR3 is TGTGCTAGCAGCTCCACGGCGGACCGGGAGCAGTACTTC.

This clone appeared a single time. Written as DNA, the CDR3 is TGTGCCAGCACCGGACCGCCTCATCAGCCCCAGCATTTT. Encoded protein: CASTGPPHQPQHF. V and J are TRBV28 and TRBJ1-5; D is unresolved. Per the germline V gene, CDR1 is MDHEN and CDR2 is SYDVKM. The CDR3 length is 13 residues. Trimming took 7 bases from V and 5 from J, leaving 12 bases between them.

J is TRBJ1-5 and V is TRBV19; 12 nucleotides match TRBD1. Germline V lookup: CDR1 LNHDA, CDR2 SQIVND (reference sequence). The CDR3 runs 18 residues. V lost 6 bases to trimming and J lost 4 bases; unmatched junction nucleotides: 13. CDR3 nucleotides: TGTGCCAGTAGCTTATATGGGACAGGGGGCGCGGGGAATCAGCCCCAGCATTTT. Its protein is CASSLYGTGGAGNQPQHF.

The chain is built from TRBV28 and TRBJ1-1; a weak D match, TRBD1 (6 bases). The germline V gene encodes CDR1 MDHEN and CDR2 SYDVKM. The CDR3 has 13 amino acids. V lost 3 bases, J lost 6 bases, and 11 bases lay in between. In DNA, the CDR3 is TGTGCCAGCAGTTTGGGGGCGGAGGCTGAAGCTTTCTTT. This encodes CASSLGAEAEAFF.

This rearrangement joins TRBV21-1 to TRBJ2-7. TRBV21-1 is classified as a pseudogene. This CDR3 spans 18 amino acids. This CDR3 reads CASSKVDWPRFSSYEQYF. The CDR3, as DNA: TGTGCCAGCAGCAAAGTAGATTGGCCACGGTTCAGCTCCTACGAGCAGTACTTC.

This clone was counted only a few times. The V call is TRBV5-1, the J call TRBJ2-2; 7 nucleotides agree with TRBD1. The J segment lost 4 bases and the V segment lost 0 bases, leaving 6 bases of the junction unmatched. This CDR3 has 16 amino acids. Germline V gene lookup returns CDR1 SGHRS and CDR2 YFSETQ. CDR3 amino acids: CASSLVGTVFTGELFF. CDR3 nucleotides: TGCGCCAGCAGCTTGGTTGGGACAGTGTTCACCGGGGAGCTGTTTTTT.

The J gene is TRBJ1-1, the V gene TRBV4-2; weak D call: TRBD1 (5 bases). Germline V gives CDR1 LGHNA, CDR2 YNFKEQ. The CDR3 extends over 13 amino acids. V was trimmed by 4 bases and J by 5 bases, leaving 11 bases between them. The CDR3 DNA sequence: TGTGCCAGCAGCCCGGGACTCTGGACTGAAGCTTTCTTT. Translating it yields CASSPGLWTEAFF.

The chain couples TRBV15 to TRBJ2-7; weak D call: TRBD1 (7 bases). V shed 4 bases and J shed 2 bases, with 12 bases lying between them. Germline V gives CDR1 LNHNV, CDR2 YYDKDF (reference sequence). This CDR3 region has 14 residues. CDR3 DNA: TGTGCCACCAGCAAGGGGGGACAGACCTACGAGCAGTACTTC. Translation gives CATSKGGQTYEQYF. The full variable domain, in which reference TRBV15 and TRBJ2-7 provide the parts outside the CDR3, is DAMVIQNPRYQVTQFGKPVTLSCSQTLNHNVMYWYQQKSSQAPKLLFHYYDKDFNNEADTPDNFQSRRPNTSFCFLDIRSPGLGDTAMYLCATSKGGQTYEQYFGPGTRLTVT.

This clone has more than one count but fewer than ten. The chain has TRBV9 and TRBJ2-3; D tentatively reads TRBD1 or TRBD2 (5 bases each). This CDR3 region has 16 residues. Trimming cost V 4 bases and J 0 bases, with 15 bases left between them. In germline, CDR1 is SGDLS, CDR2 YYNGEE. The CDR3 spells CASSPSGLTSTDTQYF. CDR3 sequence (DNA): TGTGCCAGCAGCCCCTCGGGGCTAACTAGCACAGATACGCAGTATTTT.

The chain employs TRBV6-5 and TRBJ1-2; D possibly corresponds to TRBD1 (6 bases). The CDR3 length is 13 residues. Germline V gene sequence: CDR1 MNHEY, CDR2 SVGAGI. Trimming stripped 0 bases from V and 8 bases from J, with 10 bases between. This chain's CDR3 is CASSYSGGGGYTF. CDR3 nucleotide sequence: TGTGCCAGCAGTTACTCTGGGGGCGGCGGCTACACCTTC.

The genes are TRBV19 and TRBJ2-1, with 9 bases lining up with TRBD1. The length of the CDR3 is 15 residues. Germline V gene sequence: CDR1 LNHDA, CDR2 SQIVND (reference sequence). V lost 7 bases and J lost 4; bases outside the gene matches: 8. CDR3 in DNA: TGTGCCAGTAACCCCGCGACAGGGGGTTACAATGAGCAGTTCTTC. It translates to CASNPATGGYNEQFF. Complete variable domain (other parts from reference TRBV19 and TRBJ2-1): DGGITQSPKYLFRKEGQNVTLSCEQNLNHDAMYWYRQDPGQGLRLIYYSQIVNDFQKGDIAEGYSVSREKKESFPLTVTSAQKNPTAFYLCASNPATGGYNEQFFGPGTRLTVL.

The chain has TRBV28 and TRBJ1-3; a possible D gene is TRBD1 (6 bases). With 6 bases removed from V and 3 bases from J, the gap between germline ends came to 6 bases. The CDR3 spans 12 residues. The germline CDR1 and CDR2 sequences are MDHEN and SYDVKM. CDR3 in DNA: TGTGCCAGCAGCAGGGGTGGAAACACCATATATTTT. Translation gives CASSRGGNTIYF.

The genes are TRBV30 and TRBJ2-5; D not resolved. Germline V gene sequence: CDR1 GTSNPN, CDR2 SVGIG (reference sequence). The CDR3 is made up of 14 amino acids. V lost 0 bases and J 1 base, leaving 9 bases between the germline ends. CDR3 DNA: TGTGCCTGGAGTGTACTTGGAAGCCAAGAGACCCAGTACTTC. Translating it yields CAWSVLGSQETQYF.

The CDR3 nucleotides are TGTGCCAGCAGGATAGCGAACACCATATATTTT. Protein product: CASRIANTIYF. The chain combines TRBV6-5 with TRBJ1-3; D unclear. Germline V gives CDR1 MNHEY, CDR2 SVGAGI. V lost 6 bases and J lost 7, with 7 bases in between. The length of the CDR3 is 11 residues.

V gene TRBV6-5 combines with J gene TRBJ2-7; D remains ambiguous. Germline CDR1 reads MNHEY; CDR2 reads SVGAGI. The V and J ends lost 6 bases and 2 bases respectively, with 14 bases between them. This CDR3 comprises 14 residues. The CDR3 region is CASRVRVPPYEQYF. The CDR3 bases are TGTGCCAGCAGAGTTAGGGTTCCTCCCTACGAGCAGTACTTC.

This clone has only a few counts. The rearrangement joins TRBV19 to TRBJ2-5; D call uncertain. The germline V gene encodes CDR1 LNHDA and CDR2 SQIVND (reference sequence). V was shortened by 3 bases and J by 2 bases, with 10 bases between the two germline ends. The CDR3 covers 14 residues. CDR3 sequence (DNA): TGTGCCAGTAGTATCGGTGTCCTGCAAGAGACCCAGTACTTC. It specifies CASSIGVLQETQYF.

The V and J genes are TRBV7-9 and TRBJ2-5, with D perhaps TRBD1 (6 bases). CDR1 is SEHNR, CDR2 FQNEAQ, per germline (reference sequence). CDR3 length equals 15 residues. The V and J ends lost 5 bases and 10 bases respectively, with 23 bases between them. This chain's CDR3 is CASSLTTGDKRGQYF. The CDR3 nucleotides are TGTGCCAGCAGCCTAACGACAGGAGATAAGAGAGGCCAGTACTTC.

The chain uses TRBV6-6 and TRBJ1-5, with 9 bases aligning to TRBD1. V shed 10 bases, J shed 7 bases, and the junction held 8 bases outside the gene matches. CDR1 is MNHNY and CDR2 is SVGAGI in the germline V gene (reference sequence). This CDR3 contains 13 residues. CDR3 nucleotide sequence: TGTGCCACCCTCCGGGACAGGGACCAGCCCCAGCATTTT. Amino acids: CATLRDRDQPQHF.

This clone came up once. The chain combines TRBV19 with TRBJ1-5, with no clear D. Germline V gene sequence: CDR1 LNHDA, CDR2 SQIVND (reference sequence). This CDR3 has 15 amino acids. V was pared by 5 bases and J by 3 bases, with 14 bases between. CDR3 sequence (DNA): TGTGCCAGTAGTTTCCGGCCAGAGCCCAATCAGCCCCAGCATTTT. It yields the protein CASSFRPEPNQPQHF.